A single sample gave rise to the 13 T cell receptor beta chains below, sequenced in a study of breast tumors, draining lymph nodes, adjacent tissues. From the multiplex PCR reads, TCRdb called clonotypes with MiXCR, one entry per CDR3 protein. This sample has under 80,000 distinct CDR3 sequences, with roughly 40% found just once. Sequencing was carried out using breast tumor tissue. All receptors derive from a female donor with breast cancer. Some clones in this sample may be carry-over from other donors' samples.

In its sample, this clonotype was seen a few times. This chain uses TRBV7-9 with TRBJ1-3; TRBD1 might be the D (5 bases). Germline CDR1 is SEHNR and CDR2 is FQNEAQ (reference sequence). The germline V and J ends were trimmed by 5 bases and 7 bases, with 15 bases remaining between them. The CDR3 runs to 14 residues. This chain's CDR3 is CASSTGGLGNTIYF. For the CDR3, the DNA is TGTGCCAGCAGCACCGGGGGACTAGGGAACACCATATATTTT.

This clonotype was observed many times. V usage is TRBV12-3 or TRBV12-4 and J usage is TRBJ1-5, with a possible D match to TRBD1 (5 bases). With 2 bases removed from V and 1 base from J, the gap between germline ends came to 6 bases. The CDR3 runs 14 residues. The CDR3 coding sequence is TGTGCCAGCAGTTTATGGGACAGCAATCAGCCCCAGCATTTT. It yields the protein CASSLWDSNQPQHF.

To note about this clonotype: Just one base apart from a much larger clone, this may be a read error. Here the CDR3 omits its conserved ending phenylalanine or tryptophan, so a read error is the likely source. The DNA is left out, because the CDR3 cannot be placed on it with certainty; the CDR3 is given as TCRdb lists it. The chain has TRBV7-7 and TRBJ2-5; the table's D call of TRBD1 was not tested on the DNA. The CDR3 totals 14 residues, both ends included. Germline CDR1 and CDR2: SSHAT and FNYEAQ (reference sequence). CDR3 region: CASSATGGRETQCL.

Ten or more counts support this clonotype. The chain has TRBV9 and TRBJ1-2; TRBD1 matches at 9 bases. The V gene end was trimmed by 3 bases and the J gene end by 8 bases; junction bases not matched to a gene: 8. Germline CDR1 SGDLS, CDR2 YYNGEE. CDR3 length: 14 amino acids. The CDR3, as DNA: TGTGCCAGCAGCGGCGGACAGGGGATTCGGGGCTACACCTTC. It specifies CASSGGQGIRGYTF.

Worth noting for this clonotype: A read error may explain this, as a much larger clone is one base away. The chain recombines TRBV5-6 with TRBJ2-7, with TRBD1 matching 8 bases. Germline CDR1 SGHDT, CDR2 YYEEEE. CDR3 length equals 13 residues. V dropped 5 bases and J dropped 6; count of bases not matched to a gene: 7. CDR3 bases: TGTGCCAGCAGGCCGGGACAGGCCTCCGAGCAGTACTTC. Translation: CASRPGQASEQYF.

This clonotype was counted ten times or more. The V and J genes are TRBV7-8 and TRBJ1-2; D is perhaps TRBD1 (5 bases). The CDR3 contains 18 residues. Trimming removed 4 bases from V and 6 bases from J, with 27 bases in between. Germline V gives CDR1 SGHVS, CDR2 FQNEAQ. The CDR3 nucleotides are TGTGCCAGCAGCTCCCGACAGATTGATCACCGTTTTGGGGATGGCTACACCTTC. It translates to CASSSRQIDHRFGDGYTF.

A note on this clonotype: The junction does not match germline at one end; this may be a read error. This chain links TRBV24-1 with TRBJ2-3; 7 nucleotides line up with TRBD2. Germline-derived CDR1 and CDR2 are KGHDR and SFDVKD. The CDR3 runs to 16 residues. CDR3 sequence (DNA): TGTGCCGCCAGCAGCTTTGGGGACTATCTCACAGATACGCAGTATTTT. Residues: CAASSFGDYLTDTQYF.

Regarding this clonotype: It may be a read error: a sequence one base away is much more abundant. The CDR3 loop is CASSCGLAGVEQFF. CDR3 sequence (DNA): TGTGCCAGCAGTTGCGGGTTAGCGGGGGTTGAGCAGTTCTTC. V is TRBV12-3 or TRBV12-4 and J is TRBJ2-1; TRBD2 matches 9 bases. V lost 4 bases to trimming and J lost 9 bases; unmatched junction nucleotides: 7. CDR3 length equals 14 residues.

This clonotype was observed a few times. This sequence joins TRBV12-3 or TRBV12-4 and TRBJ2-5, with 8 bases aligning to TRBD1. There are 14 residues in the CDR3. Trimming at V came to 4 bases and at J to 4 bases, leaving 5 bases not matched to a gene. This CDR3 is CASSSDGQGETQYF. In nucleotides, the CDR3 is TGTGCCAGCAGTTCCGACGGACAGGGAGAGACCCAGTACTTC.

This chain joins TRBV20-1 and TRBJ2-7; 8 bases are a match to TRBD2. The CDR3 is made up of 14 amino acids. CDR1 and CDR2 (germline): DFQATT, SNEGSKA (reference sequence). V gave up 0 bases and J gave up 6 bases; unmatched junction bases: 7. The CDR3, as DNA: TGCAGTGCTAGAGAAGAAGCGGGGGTCTCCGAGCAGTACTTC. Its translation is CSAREEAGVSEQYF.

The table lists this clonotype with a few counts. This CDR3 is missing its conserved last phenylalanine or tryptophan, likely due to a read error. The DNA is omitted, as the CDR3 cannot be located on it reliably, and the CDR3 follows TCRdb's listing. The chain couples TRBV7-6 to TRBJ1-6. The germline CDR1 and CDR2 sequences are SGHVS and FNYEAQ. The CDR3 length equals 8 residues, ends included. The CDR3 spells CASSPSYL.

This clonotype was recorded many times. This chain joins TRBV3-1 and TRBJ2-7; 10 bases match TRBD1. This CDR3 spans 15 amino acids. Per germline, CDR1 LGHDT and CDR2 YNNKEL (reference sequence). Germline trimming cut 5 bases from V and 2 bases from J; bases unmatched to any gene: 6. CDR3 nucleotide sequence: TGTGCCAGCAGCTACTCAGGGACAGGGGCCTACGAGCAGTACTTC. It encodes CASSYSGTGAYEQYF.

The CDR3 protein is CASSSTLRGRHTGELFF. The CDR3 DNA reads TGTGCCAGCAGCTCGACCCTCAGGGGGCGGCATACCGGGGAGCTGTTTTTT. The chain uses TRBV11-3 and TRBJ2-2; 8 bases agree with TRBD1. Trimming at V came to 4 bases and at J to 5 bases, leaving 12 bases not matched to a gene. The CDR3 loop spans 17 amino acids. The germline V gene has CDR1 SGHNT and CDR2 YENEEA. Full variable domain (remainder filled in from reference TRBV11-3 and TRBJ2-2): EAGVVQSPRYKIIEKKQPVAFWCNPISGHNTLYWYLQNLGQGPELLIRYENEEAVDDSQLPKDRFSAERLKGVDSTLKIQPAELGDSAVYLCASSSTLRGRHTGELFFGEGSRLTVL.